This note documents a single T cell receptor beta chain sequence. The data stem from a study of control samples from healthy donors and cancer patients. TCRdb keeps only in-frame clones here, not all; method: immunoSEQ multiplex PCR. The top ten clones hold 11% of a sample with some 82,000 clones, 70% to 85% of them seen once. CDR1 and CDR2 (germline): SEHNR, FQNEAQ (reference sequence). The CDR3 consists of 18 residues. Deletions cut 1 base from V and 2 bases from J, with 20 bases between. Sequencing input: PBMCs. The sequence was obtained from a man aged 60 to 75 with head and neck cancer. V usage is TRBV7-9 and J usage is TRBJ2-5; TRBD1 might be the D (5 bases). CDR3 bases: TGTGCCAGCAGCTTAGGGGGCTATACGGAGAGCCTACAAGAGACCCAGTACTTC. This sequence encodes CASSLGGYTESLQETQYF.